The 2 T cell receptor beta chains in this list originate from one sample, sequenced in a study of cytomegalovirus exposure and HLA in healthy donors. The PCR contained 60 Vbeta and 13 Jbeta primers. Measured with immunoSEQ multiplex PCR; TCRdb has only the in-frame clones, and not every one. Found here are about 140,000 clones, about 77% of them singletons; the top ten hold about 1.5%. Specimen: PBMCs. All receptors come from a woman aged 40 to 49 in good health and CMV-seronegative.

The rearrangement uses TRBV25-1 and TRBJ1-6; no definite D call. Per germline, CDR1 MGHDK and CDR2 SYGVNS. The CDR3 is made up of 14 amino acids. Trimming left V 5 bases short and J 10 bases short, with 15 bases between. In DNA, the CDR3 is TGTGCCAGCAGTTTAAGCAGGATTAACTCACCCCTCCACTTT. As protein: CASSLSRINSPLHF.

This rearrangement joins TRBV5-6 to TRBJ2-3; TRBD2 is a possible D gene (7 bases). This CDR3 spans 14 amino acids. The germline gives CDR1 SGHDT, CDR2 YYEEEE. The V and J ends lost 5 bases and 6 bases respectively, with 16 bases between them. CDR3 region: CASRYGGLGDTQYF. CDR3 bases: TGTGCCAGCAGGTACGGGGGGCTAGGCGATACGCAGTATTTT.